This record concerns one T cell receptor beta chain sequence. V was shortened by 4 bases and J by 1 base, with 8 bases between the two germline ends. CDR1 SQVTM and CDR2 ANQGSEA come from the germline V gene. The CDR3 has 12 amino acids. Method: immunoSEQ multiplex PCR; TCRdb's copy keeps in-frame clones and lacks some. The table includes 100,000 to 150,000 clones, 60% to 80% detected once. The data derive from a study of blood T cell repertoires in COVID-19. The sample consisted of peripheral blood. This TCR was sampled from a human donor in a cohort sampled during active COVID-19. The chain couples TRBV29-1 to TRBJ2-7; unclear D gene. CDR3 nucleotide sequence: TGCAGCGTTGTTGAGTCTTCCTACGAGCAGTACTTC. Protein: CSVVESSYEQYF.